This TCR beta chain emerged from a study of CD8 T cells in Susac syndrome. Patients with stable or active relapsing-remitting disease, all of them treatment-naive, made up the multiple sclerosis controls. TEMRA cells were FACS-enriched, while CD8+ and CD4+ T cells were negatively isolated. cDNA came from approximately 0.5 to 1 ug RNA primed by random hexamers. The immunoSEQ assay covered 54 Vbeta and 13 Jbeta segments for CDR3. TCRdb fed the immunoSEQ multiplex PCR reads into MiXCR, producing one record per CDR3 protein. The sample carries around 280,000 distinct CDR3 sequences, about 91% recorded once. The CDR3 has 20 amino acids. Germline lookup yields CDR1 MNHNS and CDR2 SASEGT. V was clipped by 6 bases and J by 1 base; unmatched bases: 21.

Material for sequencing was CD4+ T cells from PBMCs. The source of this sequence is a human donor with multiple sclerosis. The rearrangement links TRBV6-1 to TRBJ2-4; TRBD1 matches at 7 bases. Here the CDR3 reads CASSSTPGARGSIAKNIQYF. CDR3 sequence (DNA): TGTGCCAGCAGCTCCACTCCAGGGGCCAGGGGGTCCATCGCCAAAAACATTCAGTACTTC.